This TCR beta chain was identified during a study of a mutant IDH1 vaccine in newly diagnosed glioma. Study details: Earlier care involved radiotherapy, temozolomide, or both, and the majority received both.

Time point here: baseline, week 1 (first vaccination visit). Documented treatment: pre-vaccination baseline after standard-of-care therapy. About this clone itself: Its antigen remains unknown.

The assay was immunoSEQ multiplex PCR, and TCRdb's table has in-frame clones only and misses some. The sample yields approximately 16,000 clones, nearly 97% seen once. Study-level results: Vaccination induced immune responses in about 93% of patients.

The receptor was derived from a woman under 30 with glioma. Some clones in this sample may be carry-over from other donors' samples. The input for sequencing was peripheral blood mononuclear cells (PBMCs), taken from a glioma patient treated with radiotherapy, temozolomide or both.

CDR3 coding DNA: TGTGCCAGTAAGTCAGGGGACTACAATGAGCAGTTCTTC. It translates to CASKSGDYNEQFF. V and J are TRBV19 and TRBJ2-1; D is perhaps TRBD1 (6 bases). The CDR3 is 13 residues long. The ends were cut back, 7 bases at V and 3 bases at J, with 10 bases in the middle. The germline CDR1 and CDR2 sequences are LNHDA and SQIVND (reference sequence).